The clone carrying this T cell receptor (beta chain) has just a few counts. Its antigen remains unknown. The junction shows a germline mismatch at one end, possibly a read error. This entry comes from a study of response to subunit inactivated influenza vaccine. The study's findings and limits: It was suggested by the authors that few new T cells are recruited by each seasonal influenza vaccination.

TCRdb redid the calling of the RT-PCR reads with MiXCR, one entry per CDR3 protein. The profile shows hundreds of thousands of distinct CDR3 sequences, 10% to 15% of them singletons. The CDR3 contains 15 residues. Germline V gene data show CDR1 as MGHRA and CDR2 as YSYEKL. This receptor was taken from a man aged 50 to 59 who received an inactivated influenza vaccine. Source: PBMCs from blood, taken roughly 46 days after vaccination. This chain connects TRBV4-1 to TRBJ1-5; no clear D gene. The CDR3 region is CASSQGRDVGQPQHF. DNA for the CDR3: TGCGCAAGCAGCCAAGGGAGGGATGTCGGTCAGCCCCAGCATTTT.